Listed below are T cell receptor beta chains from one sample, sequenced in a study of technical replicates of blood from a handful of donors. The protocol was immunoSEQ multiplex PCR, while the TCRdb copy is restricted to in-frame clones and leaves out a portion. The data hold some 87,000 clones, with approximately 91% observed a single time. The sequenced sample was T cells isolated from PBMCs. These receptor sequences come from a human donor in good health. Both conserved end residues are trimmed from each CDR3. Fields, in order: J gene, V gene, CDR3 protein.

>TRBJ2-1|TRBV5-8
ASSTGQGSYNEQF
>TRBJ1-4|TRBV6-6
ASSYGGDNEKLF
>TRBJ2-2|TRBV19
ATLTPREDTGELF
>TRBJ2-7|TRBV10-3
ANQGQGAYEQY
>TRBJ2-7|TRBV13
ASSPQGTGSYEQY
>TRBJ2-3|TRBV7-2
ASSLASGRNSAQY
>TRBJ1-4|TRBV9
ASSGNSATNEKLF
>TRBJ1-4|TRBV11-3
ASSLDTGNTNEKLF
>TRBJ1-5|TRBV7-3
ASSLIERTGAQPQH
>TRBJ1-2|TRBV5-1
ASSFAGLSSGYT
>TRBJ1-2|TRBV5-6
ASVRGGDNNYGYT
>TRBJ2-7|TRBV29-1
SGELAGAHEQY
>TRBJ2-5|TRBV6-1
ASSEAAAASQETQY
>TRBJ2-4|TRBV27
ASSFGTSGGKNIQY
>TRBJ2-6|TRBV28
ASSSDPGFASVSGANVLT
>TRBJ1-2|TRBV7-9
ASSSLRDSPGYT
>TRBJ2-6|TRBV9
ASSVVGAASGANVLT
>TRBJ2-3|TRBV5-1
ASSLGLAGGPGGTDTQY
>TRBJ2-7|TRBV7-8
ASSQGLAGTLEQY
>TRBJ2-7|TRBV27
ASRYVRQGAGEQY
>TRBJ2-3|TRBV28
ASSSSEGQGLTDTQY
>TRBJ2-2|TRBV5-1
ASSLVGGHTGELF
>TRBJ2-7|TRBV30
AYHSPRSGPYGQY
>TRBJ2-3|TRBV19
ASSIPQRGDTQY
>TRBJ1-1|TRBV7-9
ASSFGTVGVAF
>TRBJ2-7|TRBV6-5
ASSYNREYEQY
>TRBJ2-7|TRBV29-1
SVVWRDLYEQY
>TRBJ2-2|TRBV4-3
ASSHPRGHRVWDTGELF
>TRBJ2-1|TRBV4-1
ASSQRQGGKNEQF
>TRBJ2-7|TRBV12-5
ASGLGGRKYEQY
>TRBJ1-1|TRBV13
ASSLGEGHMNTEAF
>TRBJ1-2|TRBV5-4
ASSLGQIYGYT
>TRBJ1-2|TRBV5-6
ASSFGQGGYT
>TRBJ2-3|TRBV6-1
ASSDVGTAPARDTQY
>TRBJ1-1|TRBV18
ASSTTGDTEAF
>TRBJ1-1|TRBV28
ASSLLSSTEAF
>TRBJ1-1|TRBV19
ASSINHRGNTEAF
>TRBJ2-7|TRBV5-1
ASSDRDRVGYEQY
>TRBJ2-7|TRBV5-1
ASSLEPFYAQY
>TRBJ1-2|TRBV5-8
ASSSWGQGHGGYT
>TRBJ1-3|TRBV27
ASSFSRAGNTIY
>TRBJ2-7|TRBV19
ASRSDSWDEQY
>TRBJ1-5|TRBV6-6
ASSLGGQSNQPQH
>TRBJ1-1|TRBV6-1
ASSLGQWLGAF
>TRBJ1-3|TRBV14
AGTGSFFSGNTIY
>TRBJ1-2|TRBV18
ASSPPQAGGIYGYT
>TRBJ2-1|TRBV5-4
ASSFPTGGNEQF
>TRBJ1-1|TRBV18
ASSLGRDTEAF
>TRBJ1-1|TRBV10-3
AISEGHSAF
>TRBJ2-4|TRBV27
ASSFRLRVGAKNIQY